Here is one TCR beta chain with its context. The antigen this receptor binds is unknown. There are no base qualities to consult, and no much larger clone falls within one base. This sample stems from a study of cytomegalovirus exposure and HLA in healthy donors (dated by TCRdb to about 2017). About the study as a whole: In an earlier analysis of roughly 500 of the donors, about 270 Gb of sequence data and 95 million to 130 million unique TCR beta sequences from about 179 million T cells were reported. Genome-wide SNP genotypes for about 55% of the roughly 670 donors were used in a later genetic analysis, which treated that subset as a discovery cohort. In addition to the first cohort of 666 subjects, a separate validation cohort of some 120 different subjects was used. Every discovery cohort repertoire had been produced on one sequencing platform. A handful of DR-DQ haplotypes were handled as single units for association and clustering because linkage in the cohort was strong. Alongside the repertoire data, information on donor age, sex, ethnicity and CMV serostatus was compiled. A later analysis re-analyzed previously published TCR beta repertoires from 500 to 700 donors and added high-resolution HLA genotyping to study TCR occurrence patterns. To predict cytomegalovirus infection status, the study brought together high-throughput TCR immunosequencing, statistical association of individual TCRs with disease status, and machine learning. The aim of the study was to test whether cataloging public T cell receptors could identify signatures of past pathogen exposure. The later analysis used no new phenotypic data to find candidate immune exposures, relying instead on TCR beta sequences and their occurrence across donors. The study profiled the T cell repertoires of more than 500 subjects by immunosequencing and related them to cytomegalovirus serostatus. Of the 300 to 400 genotyped donors, approximately 83% fell in the genetic ancestry cluster associated with self-reported Caucasian donors. The number of donors typed differed by locus, with roughly 620-630 for A, B, C, DRB1 and DQB1, over 500 for DQA1, approximately 570 for DPA1, and some 450 for DPB1. HLA typing covered class I and class II loci at four-digit resolution. An earlier analysis of roughly 600 of the donors used high-throughput TCR beta sequencing to judge whether each TCR beta V gene segment behaved as functional or pseudogenic. About 300 gigabases of sequencing data and 91 million or so unique TCR sequences made up an early release that covered under 750 HLA-typed donors. Among 300 to 450 genotyped donors of the cohort, an average of roughly 240,000 unique TCR beta nucleotide sequences were sequenced per donor, approximately 20% of them non-productive.

The cohort was made up of approximately 700 healthy bone marrow donors. All cohort members were sampled while nominally healthy, although unrecorded immune exposures were likely present. The donor was CMV seronegative and was included in the group of 352 seronegative cohort members. A peripheral blood sample was provided by each donor, and peripheral blood mononuclear cells were used for TCR beta sequencing. Genomic DNA extraction from the blood cell samples was performed with the Qiagen DNeasy Blood Extraction Kit. Here is what the overall study found, with its caveats: Most TCR sequences were seen in very few donors, while some public TCRs were found in many individuals. In a later analysis, most CMV-associated TCR beta chains were found to appear HLA-restricted, with HLA associations seemingly driven largely by CMV exposure. In a later analysis, the rate of TCR association differed among HLA loci, with DRB1 alleles having the most associated TCRs and HLA-C alleles having the fewest. A further reported finding was that TCR beta sequences accurately predicted the HLA-A and HLA-B alleles for most subjects in the first cohort. In a later analysis, about 17,000 TCR beta sequences were associated with specific HLA alleles at a false discovery rate of 0.05. A later genetic analysis reported fewer N-insertions in productive TCRs among donors in an Asian-associated ancestry cluster than the 666-donor mean. A group of highly shared sequence variants was considered likely to be a technical artifact of the sequencing pipeline. The 87-base-pair reads could not distinguish some IMGT-functional V segments, including TRBV6-2 and TRBV6-3, so those segments were excluded. Roughly uniform sequencing depth across donors was assumed in presence/absence analyses, although this assumption may not hold. When HLA alleles, especially DR and DQ, strongly co-occurred, attributing TCR associations to individual alleles was difficult. In a later analysis, HLA-associated TCR beta chains were found to be more clonally expanded and to have lower generation probabilities than equally common non-associated chains. In a later analysis, several top co-occurrence clusters were reported to appear linked to parvovirus B19, influenza, CMV and Epstein-Barr virus. In the study, 150 to 200 TCR beta chains were listed as associated with cytomegalovirus. In vitro tests confirmed that a few of the cytomegalovirus-associated TCR beta chains recognize cytomegalovirus antigens. Linkage disequilibrium might explain the correlated functional status among segregating V segments, but an unknown experimental factor could not be ruled out. Because some donors lacked HLA typing at each locus, the association tests relied only on the typed subset. In an earlier analysis of about 540 of the donors, most TCR beta V segments were observed in productive rearrangements about 90% or about 30% of the time, broadly matching IMGT annotations. Roughly 17 rarely observed V segments, including chromosome 9 orphons, were excluded from the earlier analysis of about 610 of the donors because counts were too low. For the cohort, immune exposure information was limited to CMV serostatus. The classifier was reported to diagnose cytomegalovirus status with high specificity and sensitivity in both the original and validation cohorts. According to the authors, the approach could potentially be generalized to other disease states and immunological phenotypes. An association between a missense DCLRE1C variant and V-gene and J-gene trimming of TCR beta chains was found in a later genetic analysis and replicated in an independent cohort. Only TCR beta chains were sequenced in this cohort, and the absence of alpha or paired-chain data limited detectable features.

The library was built by means of the immunoSEQ multiplex PCR assay. A mixture of 60 forward primers for TCR Vbeta segments and 13 reverse primers for TCR Jbeta segments was used in the multiplex PCR. The CDR3 region of rearranged TCR beta genes was amplified from genomic DNA with a multiplex PCR assay. The Illumina HiSeq System was used to sequence the amplified TCR beta libraries as 87-base-pair reads. From the authors' description of their analysis: In a later analysis, about 80 million unique TCR beta chains were counted across the approximately 670 repertoires, and roughly 10 million of these chains were shared by at least two donors. Raw reads were error-corrected and collapsed into unique sequences with a nearest-neighbor algorithm that merged closely related sequences to remove PCR and sequencing errors. Alignment of CDR3 sequences to IMGT reference sequences was used to assign V, D and J gene segments. Each retained sequence needed at least a six-nucleotide match to both a V gene segment and a J gene segment. A rearrangement counted as productive if the CDR3 had no stop codons and remained in frame with V and J, and every other rearrangement counted as non-productive. Following IMGT convention, CDR3 was defined as the stretch from the second conserved V-encoded cysteine up to the conserved J-encoded phenylalanine. The earlier analysis of about 620 of the donors excluded sequences that lacked an unambiguous match to a single V gene segment. In an earlier analysis of approximately 560 of the donors, a V segment was called functional when productive rearrangements were above 56.7%, and segregating when the standard deviation between donors exceeded 5%. To diagnose cytomegalovirus status from the catalog of TCR beta chain sequences, a statistical classification framework was built. V and J gene assignment, in a later analysis, came from comparing TCR nucleotide sequences with IMGT/GENE-DB human TR gene sequences. A later analysis assigned CDR3 sequences and most-parsimonious VDJ recombination scenarios with the TCRdist pipeline. A later analysis defined each TCR beta chain by its CDR3 amino acid sequence plus V-gene family, and excluded reads lacking a unique V-gene family. A later analysis removed several hundred highly shared, low-generation-probability nucleotide sequences to deal with suspected cross-contamination and a sequencing artifact. For each public chain, a later analysis derived a clonal expansion index from normalized ranks of inferred template counts within each repertoire. Generation probabilities in a later analysis came from a VDJ recombination model fitted to out-of-frame rearrangements, and those results were checked against IGoR. Hypergeometric tests were used in a later analysis to score TCR-TCR, TCR-HLA and TCR-CMV co-occurrence, with a repertoire-size bias correction applied to the TCR pairs. In a later analysis, false discovery rates were estimated by permuting HLA or CMV assignments 20 times. In a later analysis, co-occurring TCRs were grouped using DBSCAN, and TCRdist sequence similarity was added for clustering within HLA-allele-positive subsets. Repertoires with fewer than 30,000 or more than 120,000 public chains, plus five repertoires with anomalous nucleotide sharing, were excluded from co-occurrence clustering. In TCRdb, the immuneACCESS table is reduced to in-frame sequences with V and J assigned. These tables do not hold every clone; where another copy was compared, an unresolved V gene accounts for under half, and the others remain unexplained. Clonal size and the V and J genes are those of that table, whereas D and trimming came from the DNA. This sample comprises 110,000 or so clones, about four fifths of them detected only once. Roughly 2.5% of the sample rests with the top ten.

CDR1 and CDR2 (LNHDA, SQIVND) derive from the germline V gene (reference sequence). The cysteine opens and the phenylalanine closes a CDR3 of 14 amino acids. Just CDR3 DNA is preserved here, 42 bases in frame from base 1. V and J are truncated by 6 bases and 4 bases respectively, leaving an intervening sequence of 15 bases. The TCR comes from a woman between 18 and 30 years old in good health and CMV-seronegative. Sequencing was performed on PBMCs. Rearrangement joined TRBV19 to TRBJ1-2; possibly the D gene is TRBD1, per 6 matching bases. The CDR3 reads CASSLGGQGYGYTF. The DNA sequence is given as TGTGCCAGTAGCCTGGGGGGGCAAGGCTATGGCTACACCTTC.